The present TCR beta chain was sequenced within a study of cytomegalovirus exposure and HLA in healthy donors. Study outcomes and limitations: A missense DCLRE1C variant was associated with V- and J-gene trimming of TCR beta chains in a later analysis, and an independent cohort replicated the association. Available immune exposure information covered CMV serostatus only. What a later analysis reportedly showed was that an Asian-associated ancestry cluster had fewer N-insertions than the roughly 700-donor mean.

It was healthy bone marrow donors who served as donors. The CDR3 consists of 13 residues. Trimming cost V 5 bases and J 8 bases; bases outside gene matches: 8. CDR1 is MNHNY, CDR2 SVGAGI, per germline (reference sequence). As for this clone: Its antigen remains unknown.

Researchers ran the PCR with 60 Vbeta and 13 Jbeta primers. Repertoires were generated with immunoSEQ multiplex PCR, while TCRdb's copy carries only in-frame clones and drops some. Among about 75,000 clones, about 79% were seen once, and the ten largest hold 18%. This clonotype originated in a man in his sixties or seventies in good health and CMV-seropositive. Sequencing input: PBMCs. The rearrangement links TRBV6-6 to TRBJ1-2; 7 bases are a match to TRBD1. CDR3 sequence: CASSSDRDWGYTF. For the CDR3, the DNA is TGTGCCAGCAGTAGTGACAGGGATTGGGGCTACACCTTC.